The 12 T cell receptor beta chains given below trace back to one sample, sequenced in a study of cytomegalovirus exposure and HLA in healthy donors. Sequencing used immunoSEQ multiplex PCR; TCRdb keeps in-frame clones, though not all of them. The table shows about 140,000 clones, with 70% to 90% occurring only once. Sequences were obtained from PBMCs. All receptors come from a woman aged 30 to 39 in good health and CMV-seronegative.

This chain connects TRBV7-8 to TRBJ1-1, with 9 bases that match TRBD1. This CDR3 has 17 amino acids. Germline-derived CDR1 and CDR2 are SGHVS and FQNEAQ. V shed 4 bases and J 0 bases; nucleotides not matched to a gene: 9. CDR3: CASSSRDRDIMNTEAFF. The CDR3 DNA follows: TGTGCCAGCAGCTCACGGGACAGGGATATTATGAACACTGAAGCTTTCTTT.

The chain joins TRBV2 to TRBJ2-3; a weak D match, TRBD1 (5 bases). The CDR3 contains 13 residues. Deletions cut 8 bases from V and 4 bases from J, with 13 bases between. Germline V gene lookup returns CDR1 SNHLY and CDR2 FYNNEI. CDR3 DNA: TGTGCCAGCCGCTGGGGCAATTCAGATACGCAGTATTTT. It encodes CASRWGNSDTQYF.

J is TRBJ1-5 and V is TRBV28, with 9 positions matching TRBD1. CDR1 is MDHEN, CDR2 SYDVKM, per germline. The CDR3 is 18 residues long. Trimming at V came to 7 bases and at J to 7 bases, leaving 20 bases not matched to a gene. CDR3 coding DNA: TGTGCCAGCACCAGGGGGGGGACAGGGTATTGGGCGGAGCAGCCCCAGCATTTT. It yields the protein CASTRGGTGYWAEQPQHF.

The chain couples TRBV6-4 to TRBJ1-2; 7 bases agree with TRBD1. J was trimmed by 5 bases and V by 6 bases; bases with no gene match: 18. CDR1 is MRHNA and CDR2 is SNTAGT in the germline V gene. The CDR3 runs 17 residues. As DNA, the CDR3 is TGTGCCAGCAGAGCCATGAACAGGGGTGACCTTGTATATGGCTACACCTTC. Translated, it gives CASRAMNRGDLVYGYTF.

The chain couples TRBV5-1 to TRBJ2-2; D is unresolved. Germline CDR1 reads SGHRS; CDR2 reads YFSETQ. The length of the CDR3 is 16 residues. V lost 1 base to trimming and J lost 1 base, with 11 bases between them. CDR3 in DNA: TGCGCCAGCAGCTTGACGGTCGGTTGGAACACCGGGGAGCTGTTTTTT. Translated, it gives CASSLTVGWNTGELFF.

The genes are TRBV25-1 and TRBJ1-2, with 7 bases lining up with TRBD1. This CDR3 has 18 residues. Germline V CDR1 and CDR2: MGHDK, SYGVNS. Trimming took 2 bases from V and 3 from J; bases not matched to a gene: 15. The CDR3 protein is CASSERPRDRAPYYGYTF. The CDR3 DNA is TGTGCCAGCAGTGAACGACCCCGGGACAGAGCTCCCTACTATGGCTACACCTTC.

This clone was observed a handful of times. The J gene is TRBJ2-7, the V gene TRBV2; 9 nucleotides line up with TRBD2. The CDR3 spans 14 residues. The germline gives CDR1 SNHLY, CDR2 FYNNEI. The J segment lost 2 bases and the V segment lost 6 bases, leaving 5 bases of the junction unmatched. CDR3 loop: CASRRAGGAYEQYF. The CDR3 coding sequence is TGTGCCAGCAGGCGAGCGGGGGGTGCCTACGAGCAGTACTTC.

CDR3 DNA sequence: TGTGCCAGCAGCTTGGCCGCAGGTTCAAAGTACCAAGAGACCCAGTACTTC. This encodes CASSLAAGSKYQETQYF. J is TRBJ2-5 and V is TRBV5-4, with D unclear. Trimming shortened V by 0 bases and J by 0 bases, and 15 bases separated the two germline ends. The CDR3 is 17 amino acids. The V gene's germline CDR1 is SGHNT and CDR2 YYREEE (reference sequence).

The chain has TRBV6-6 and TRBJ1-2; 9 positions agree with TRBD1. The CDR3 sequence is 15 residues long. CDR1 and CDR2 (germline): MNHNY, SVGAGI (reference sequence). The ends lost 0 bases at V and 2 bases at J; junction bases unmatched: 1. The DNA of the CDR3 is TGTGCCAGCAGTTACTCCGGGACAGGGAACTATGGCTACACCTTC. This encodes CASSYSGTGNYGYTF.

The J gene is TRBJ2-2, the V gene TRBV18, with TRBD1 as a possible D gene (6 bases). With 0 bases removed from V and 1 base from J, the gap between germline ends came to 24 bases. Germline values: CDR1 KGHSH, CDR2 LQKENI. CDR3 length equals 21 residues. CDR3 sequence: CASSPPVFWSSVQGNTGELFF. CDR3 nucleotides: TGTGCCAGCTCACCACCGGTCTTTTGGAGTTCTGTACAGGGGAACACCGGGGAGCTGTTTTTT.

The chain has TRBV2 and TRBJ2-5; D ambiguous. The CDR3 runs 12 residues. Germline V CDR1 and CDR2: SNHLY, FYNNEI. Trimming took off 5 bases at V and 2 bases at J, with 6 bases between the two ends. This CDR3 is CASSREQETQYF. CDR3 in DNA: TGTGCCAGCAGTCGAGAGCAAGAGACCCAGTACTTC.

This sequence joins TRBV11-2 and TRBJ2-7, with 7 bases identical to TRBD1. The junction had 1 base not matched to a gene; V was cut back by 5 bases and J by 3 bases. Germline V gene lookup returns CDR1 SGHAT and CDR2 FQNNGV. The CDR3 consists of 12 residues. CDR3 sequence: CASSRTGYEQYF. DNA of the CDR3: TGTGCCAGCAGCCGGACAGGCTACGAGCAGTACTTC.